Detailed here is one TCR beta chain. Its antigen is not known. This entry is derived from a study of cytomegalovirus exposure and HLA in healthy donors. Study-level findings and limits: Cytomegalovirus association was assigned to more than 150 TCR beta chains. Associated with HLA alleles at 0.05 false discovery rate in a later analysis were 16,951 TCR beta sequences.

The primer mix had 60 Vbeta and 13 Jbeta primers. Using immunoSEQ multiplex PCR, the repertoire was profiled, and TCRdb retains in-frame clones only, with some absent. The data show under 200,000 clones, around 88% seen once. Trimming shortened V by 5 bases and J by 0 bases, and 8 bases separated the two germline ends. Germline V gene lookup returns CDR1 MRHNA and CDR2 SNTAGT. The CDR3 runs to 14 residues. Sequencing was carried out using PBMCs. This chain links TRBV6-4 with TRBJ2-1; D gene unclear. The TCR originated in a woman aged 18 to 35 in good health and CMV-seronegative. The CDR3 DNA reads TGTGCCAGCAGTTCGTCTTACTCCTACAATGAGCAGTTCTTC. Translated: CASSSSYSYNEQFF.